These T cell receptor beta chains were read from a single sample in a study of graft-versus-host responses after intestinal transplantation. The data were produced by immunoSEQ multiplex PCR, yet TCRdb's version contains in-frame clones alone and is incomplete. Here the sample spans around 99,000 clones, around 93% being singletons. What these receptors recognize is not known. The sequencing used unstimulated CD8+ T cells sorted from spleen or lymph node cells, collected before intestinal transplant. Receptors originate from a human donor who received an intestinal transplant. The CDR3 runs from the conserved cysteine through the conserved F or W. Each record gives: J gene, clone size, D gene, V gene, CDR3 DNA, CDR3 protein. A D gene is named only where the DNA matches it firmly. Clone size is given for some rows only: seen once, a few or many times, or a class if the clone is expanded.

TRBJ1-3	.	.	TRBV30	TGTGCCTGGTCTGCGGGGCAAACTGGAAACACCATATATTTT	CAWSAGQTGNTIYF
TRBJ1-1	.	.	TRBV4-3	TGCGCCAGCAGCCAAACACAGGGCTGGAACACTGAAGCTTTCTTT	CASSQTQGWNTEAFF
TRBJ1-1	.	.	TRBV7-6	TGTGCCAGCAGCTTAACAGAGAACACTGAAGCTTTCTTT	CASSLTENTEAFF
TRBJ2-5	.	TRBD1	TRBV19	TGTGCCAGTAGTATAGGACAGGGCGGAGAGACCCAGTACTTC	CASSIGQGGETQYF
TRBJ1-2	.	TRBD1	TRBV5-3	TGTGCCAGAAGCTTGGTAAGACAGGGGTATGGCTACACCTTC	CARSLVRQGYGYTF
TRBJ2-1	.	.	TRBV29-1	TGCAGCGTTGAAGATATAGGAGACGTAGGTCTAGGGGGTGAGCAGTTCTTC	CSVEDIGDVGLGGEQFF
TRBJ1-2	.	.	TRBV7-6	TGTGCCAGCAGCTCTCAGGGGAACTATGGCTACACCTTC	CASSSQGNYGYTF
TRBJ1-1	.	.	TRBV5-4	TGTGCCAGCAGCTTCAGAAAAATCAGTGACACTGAAGCTTTCTTT	CASSFRKISDTEAFF
TRBJ1-1	.	.	TRBV7-2	TGTGCCAGCAGCCACCCTTGGGAGGAGAACACTGAAGCTTTCTTT	CASSHPWEENTEAFF
TRBJ2-7	.	TRBD2	TRBV29-1	TGCAGCGTCCTTAGCGGGAGCTCCTACGAGCAGTACTTC	CSVLSGSSYEQYF
TRBJ1-1	.	.	TRBV27	TGTGCCAGCAGTTATTTTGTCGGGGAAGGAACTGAAGCTTTCTTT	CASSYFVGEGTEAFF
TRBJ2-7	.	TRBD1	TRBV11-2	TGTGCCAGCAGCCTATGGGACAGGGGAGACCACGAGCAGTACTTC	CASSLWDRGDHEQYF
TRBJ2-3	.	TRBD2	TRBV7-2	TGTGCCAGCAGCTTAATGCGGGGGGTGGATCCAGATACGCAGTATTTT	CASSLMRGVDPDTQYF
TRBJ2-3	.	TRBD2	TRBV27	TGTGCCAGCAGTTTATCGAGTAGCGGGTCTAGCACAGATACGCAGTATTTT	CASSLSSSGSSTDTQYF
TRBJ1-2	.	TRBD1	TRBV30	TGTGCCTGGAGGGAACCCACCCGACAGGGACCGGACTATGGCTACACCTTC	CAWREPTRQGPDYGYTF
TRBJ1-3	.	.	TRBV9	TGTGCCAGCAGCGTAGATTCGGGGGAAAGTGGAAACACCATATATTTT	CASSVDSGESGNTIYF
TRBJ1-2	.	.	TRBV5-4	TGTGCCAGCAGCTCTTGGCTGGACAGTCTAACTCGCTACACCTTC	CASSSWLDSLTRYTF
TRBJ2-7	.	.	TRBV7-9	TGTGCCAGCAGCCCCCTGGCTAGTCACGACGAGCAGTACTTC	CASSPLASHDEQYF
TRBJ2-7	.	.	TRBV11-3	TGTGCCAGCAGCGTTTTCGCGGACAGCACCTACGAGCAGTACTTC	CASSVFADSTYEQYF
TRBJ2-3	once	TRBD2	TRBV2	TGTGCCAGCAGTGAAGAGGGGGGACTAGCGGGGGGGGCCCGCACAGATACGCAGTATTTT	CASSEEGGLAGGARTDTQYF
TRBJ1-1	few	TRBD1	TRBV4-3	TGCGCCAGCAGCCAGGTTGGGACAGGGGTGAACACTGAAGCTTTCTTT	CASSQVGTGVNTEAFF
TRBJ2-1	.	TRBD1	TRBV15	TGTGCCACCAGCAGGACAGGGTCCTATGAGCAGTTCTTC	CATSRTGSYEQFF
TRBJ2-5	.	TRBD2	TRBV27	TGTGCCAGCAGGTCCGGGACTAGCGCCAGTTTGGCCCAGTACTTC	CASRSGTSASLAQYF
TRBJ1-2	.	TRBD1	TRBV5-1	TGCGCCAGCAAATTCGAAACAGGGGCTGGGGGCTACACCTTC	CASKFETGAGGYTF
TRBJ2-2	.	.	TRBV1	TGCACCAGCAGTACCGCGTTGTGGGAGCCGAACATCCCCACCGGGGAGCTGTTTTTT	CTSSTALWEPNIPTGELFF
TRBJ1-6	.	.	TRBV7-9	TGTGCCAGCAGCTTAGGAGTAACTCCCCTCCACTTT	CASSLGVTPLHF
TRBJ2-1	.	.	TRBV5-1	TGCGCCAGCAGCTCCCTAAACAGCTACAATGAGCAGTTCTTC	CASSSLNSYNEQFF
TRBJ1-1	.	TRBD1	TRBV4-3	TGCGCCAGCAGCCGAGATACCGGGACAGGGATGAACACTGAAGCTTTCTTT	CASSRDTGTGMNTEAFF
TRBJ2-3	.	.	TRBV6-5	TGTGCCAGCAGTCTAGAACGGGAAACAGATACGCAGTATTTT	CASSLERETDTQYF
TRBJ1-2	.	.	TRBV7-9	TGTGCCAGCAGCTTAGGGGGGGACTATGGCTACACCTTC	CASSLGGDYGYTF
TRBJ1-2	once	TRBD1	TRBV19	TGTGCCAGTAGTGACCCTGGGACAGGGGGCTCTGGCTACACCTTC	CASSDPGTGGSGYTF
TRBJ2-1	.	TRBD2	TRBV27	TGTGCCAGCAGCTTAGGACTAGCGGTCAATGAGCAGTTCTTC	CASSLGLAVNEQFF
TRBJ1-4	once	TRBD1	TRBV7-9	TGTGCCAGCAGCAAGCGGTCAGGGGGCACAGCTAATGAAAAACTGTTTTTT	CASSKRSGGTANEKLFF
TRBJ1-1	.	TRBD1	TRBV27	TGTGCCAGCATCTCCGGGACAGGTAGAAACACTGAAGCTTTCTTT	CASISGTGRNTEAFF
TRBJ1-1	.	.	TRBV19	TGTGCCAGTAGTATAAGCCACAGCATGAACACTGAAGCTTTCTTT	CASSISHSMNTEAFF
TRBJ2-7	.	TRBD1	TRBV27	TGTGCCAGCAGTGTAGGGACAGGTGGGAACGAGCAGTACTTC	CASSVGTGGNEQYF
TRBJ2-7	.	.	TRBV10-3	TGTGCCATCAGTGATGGGCAGGGGAGCGACGAGCAGTACTTC	CAISDGQGSDEQYF
TRBJ1-6	.	.	TRBV4-3	TGCGCCAGCAGCCAAGATCAGTCTTCACCCCTCCACTTT	CASSQDQSSPLHF
TRBJ1-1	.	.	TRBV7-9	TGTGCCAGCAGCATTCGGACGGGAATGAACACTGAAGCTTTCTTT	CASSIRTGMNTEAFF
TRBJ2-7	.	TRBD1	TRBV7-9	TGTGCCAGCAGTTATTATAGAACAGGGGACCTATACGAGCAGTACTTC	CASSYYRTGDLYEQYF
TRBJ2-7	.	.	TRBV18	TGTGCCAGCTCACCAGGCAGTCAGGAGCAGTACTTC	CASSPGSQEQYF
TRBJ2-7	.	TRBD1	TRBV5-1	TGCGCCAGCAGCCCCGGGACAGGGGTCTACGAGCAGTACTTC	CASSPGTGVYEQYF
TRBJ1-6	.	.	TRBV23-1	TGCGCCAGCAGTCAATCTCCTGCCCCGAGCTCCTATAATTCACCCCTCCACTTT	CASSQSPAPSSYNSPLHF
TRBJ1-1	.	TRBD1	TRBV4-3	TGCGCCAGCAGCTATGACAGGGGATCCTCTGAAGCTTTCTTT	CASSYDRGSSEAFF
TRBJ2-1	.	TRBD2	TRBV6-5	TGTGCCAGCAGTAAAACTAGCGGGGGGGCCGGTGAGCAGTTCTTC	CASSKTSGGAGEQFF
TRBJ2-7	.	.	TRBV30	TGTGCCTGGAGTGTATTTATAGGGAGCTCCTACGAGCAGTACTTC	CAWSVFIGSSYEQYF
TRBJ1-2	.	TRBD1	TRBV5-4	TGTGCCAGCAGCTTTAAGGGACAGGGGATTGGCTACACCTTC	CASSFKGQGIGYTF
TRBJ1-1	.	TRBD1	TRBV19	TGTGCCAGTATCCCCGGGACAGGGCTGAACACTGAAGCTTTCTTT	CASIPGTGLNTEAFF
TRBJ2-7	.	TRBD1	TRBV5-6	TGTGCCAGCAGCTTGGGACAGGGGGTCTACGAGCAGTACTTC	CASSLGQGVYEQYF
TRBJ1-6	.	.	TRBV4-3	TGCGCCAGCAGCCAAGATAAGCAGGAATCCTATAATTCACCCCTCCACTTT	CASSQDKQESYNSPLHF
TRBJ1-1	once	TRBD1	TRBV4-3	TGCGCCAGCAGCCAAGATACAGGGGCGAACACTGAAGCTTTCTTT	CASSQDTGANTEAFF
TRBJ2-1	once	.	TRBV19	TGTGCCGCCAAAACAGGGTTTGAGCAGTTCTTC	CAAKTGFEQFF